Reported below is one T cell receptor (beta chain). In its sample, this clone was seen once. The clone's antigen remains unknown. The sample holds no much larger clone one base away, and base qualities are not on file. The record originates from a study of shared clonotypes between healthy human individuals (TCRdb year 2020). Describing the broader study: A few men and a couple of women, aged 18 to 49 years, made up the cohort. Libraries were prepared and TCR repertoires were sequenced by different laboratories using diverse techniques, in order to increase sequencing depth and limit assay-specific biases. Between about 0.85 and 8.9 billion PBMCs per donor were obtained by leukapheresis. The study deeply sequenced blood TCR repertoires of about 5 healthy adults to estimate repertoire size and the extent of clonotype sharing between individuals. For each donor, CD4 naive and CD4 memory were each given three plates, CD8 naive was given two plates, and CD8 memory was given one plate.

CD8 naive samples were CD45RO-negative cells positively selected for CCR7, giving a CD45RA+CCR7+ population that excluded TemRA cells. Healthy HIV-negative adults with no recently reported acute infections or vaccinations were included as donors. Every donor was a Caucasian adult residing in Nashville, Tennessee, USA. Blood was collected by leukapheresis, and PBMCs were isolated by Ficoll-Histopaque density gradient centrifugation and then cryopreserved in liquid nitrogen vapor phase. Analytical flow cytometry was used to check the purity and quantity of each magnetically sorted T cell population. Genomic DNA was isolated from each sorted fraction and quantified by UV absorbance on a Nanodrop 2000c. TCR CDR3 regions were amplified from genomic DNA by multiplex PCR using the deep immunoSEQ assay. For each cell subset, the extracted genomic DNA was distributed evenly across all wells of several immunoSEQ 96-well plates, and each plate served as one replicate. For sorted subsets, 200 to 250 ng of genomic DNA, equivalent to about 30,000 T cell genomes, went into each replicate PCR. Purified libraries were measured with a Qubit 3.0 fluorometer, size-checked on a Bioanalyzer 2100, and measured again with the KAPA Library Quantification kit. Every immunoSEQ 96-well plate was sequenced on a dedicated single-read 150-cycle Illumina NextSeq 550 flow cell. The authors' analysis ran thus. Because the immunoSEQ output included only junctional sequences and no quality scores, the filtering could not be the same as the filtering used for full-length reads. To assign V/J genes and CDR3, sequences were annotated using PyIR, a Python wrapper for IgBLAST v1.9, with IMGT germline references. Reads were filtered out if the reads had weak V/J assignments (E-value above 1e-6), no CDR3, stop codons, out-of-frame junctions, or ambiguous translated residues. A V3J clonotype was defined by an identical inferred V gene, J gene, and CDR3 amino acid sequence. Percentage overlap between repertoires was calculated by dividing the number of shared unique clonotypes by the size of the smaller repertoire. Repertoire richness was assessed with RTK rarefaction, the Chao1 estimator, and Recon v2.1 estimates of unobserved clonotypes. Generation probabilities for all TCRbeta clonotypes obtained by the gDNA method from four donors were computed using OLGA. This is the immuneACCESS table as TCRdb keeps it, with only in-frame sequences that have V and J called. A part of the clones is gone; compared with another copy, unresolved V genes explain less than half, and the rest is unexplained. The V and J calls and clone size are taken from that table; D and trimming were inferred from the DNA. This sample holds about 2 million clones; approximately 94% were observed only once. Around 1.2% of the sample comes from the top ten.

The research as a whole found: Based on pairwise subsampling, the degree of clonotype sharing among donors was expected to be affected by sequencing depth. Larger estimated clonotype richness was generally found for naive subsets than for memory subsets. Only blood was sampled, and tissue TCR repertoires likely differ from those in blood. The genetic and exposure-history diversity represented was limited by the small number of donors. Compared with non-shared clonotypes, clonotypes shared by all four sorted-subset donors had higher generation probabilities. Incomplete sequencing was indicated by rarefaction of sorted-subset datasets, despite the large sequencing depth. When a few donors were compared, the shared fraction of clonotypes was about 5.5% for naive CD4, 3% to 4% for naive CD8, 2% to 2.5% for memory CD4, and 0.35% to 0.5% for memory CD8.

CDR1 GTSNPN and CDR2 SVGIG are derived from the germline V gene (reference sequence). Its CDR3 holds 13 amino acids, cysteine through phenylalanine. The entry retains the CDR3 DNA only, 39 bases that are in frame from base 1. At the junction V is shortened by 5 bases and J by 0 bases, with 10 bases in between. The chain couples TRBV30 to TRBJ1-1, and perhaps TRBD1 as D gene, on 5 matching bases. The TCR comes from a man between 18 and 35 years old in good health. The source material was naive CD8+ T cells sorted from blood. Explained via the paper, the cell subset or site label denotes: CD45RA+CCR7+. The CDR3 reads CAWGAQMNTEAFF. The bases are TGTGCCTGGGGGGCACAGATGAACACTGAAGCTTTCTTT.